These T cell receptor beta chains were read from a single sample in a study of T cell repertoires in cytomegalovirus infection. TCRdb re-called the reads with MiXCR, one entry per CDR3 protein. The sample has approximately 120,000 distinct CDR3 sequences, around 29% seen once. What these receptors recognize is not known. The sequencing used CD8+ T cells from cultured PBMCs, collected from culture after CMV antigen stimulation. The receptor set was obtained from a human donor in good health (CMV status not recorded). Some clones in this sample may be carry-over from other donors' samples. The CDR3 runs from the conserved cysteine through the conserved F or W. A D gene is named only where the DNA matches it firmly. The size of a clone is reported for some rows only, either as once, few or many, or as a class for expanded clones.

j_call: TRBJ1-1; v_call: TRBV28; cdr3_length: 13; clone_size: few; d_call: .; cdr3_nt: TGTGCCATCGTGGGGGGCGCGGGCACTGAAGCTTTCTTT; cdr3_aa: CAIVGGAGTEAFF
j_call: TRBJ2-1; v_call: TRBV28; cdr3_length: 19; clone_size: .; d_call: TRBD2; cdr3_nt: TGTGCCAGCAGTTACGGACTAGCGGGGGGGGGGGGGGGACGGAATGAGCAGTTCTTC; cdr3_aa: CASSYGLAGGGGGRNEQFF
j_call: TRBJ2-5; v_call: TRBV12-3/TRBV12-4; cdr3_length: 15; clone_size: few; d_call: TRBD2; cdr3_nt: TGTGCCAGCAGTTTCCTAGCGGGGCTCCAAGAGACCCAGTACTTC; cdr3_aa: CASSFLAGLQETQYF
j_call: TRBJ2-7; v_call: TRBV20-1; cdr3_length: 14; clone_size: .; d_call: TRBD2; cdr3_nt: TGCAGTGCTAGCTCTAGCGGGAACTCCTACGAGCAGTACTTC; cdr3_aa: CSASSSGNSYEQYF
j_call: TRBJ2-7; v_call: TRBV7-8; cdr3_length: 17; clone_size: many; d_call: TRBD1; cdr3_nt: TGTGCCAGCAGCTTAGCCAGAGGGGGACAGGGGAATGACGAGCAGTACTTC; cdr3_aa: CASSLARGGQGNDEQYF
j_call: TRBJ2-7; v_call: TRBV18; cdr3_length: 13; clone_size: .; d_call: .; cdr3_nt: TGTGCCAGCTCACGAGCCTTTGGCTCCGAGCAGTACTTC; cdr3_aa: CASSRAFGSEQYF
j_call: TRBJ2-7; v_call: TRBV19; cdr3_length: 15; clone_size: .; d_call: .; cdr3_nt: TGTGCCAGTAGTAGGGCCTCCAGGGGGGAATACGAGCAGTACTTC; cdr3_aa: CASSRASRGEYEQYF
j_call: TRBJ2-7; v_call: TRBV11-2; cdr3_length: 16; clone_size: many; d_call: TRBD1; cdr3_nt: TGTGCCAGCAGCTTAACTACAGGGGGCAATAAGTACGAGCAGTACTTC; cdr3_aa: CASSLTTGGNKYEQYF
j_call: TRBJ2-7; v_call: TRBV4-1; cdr3_length: 15; clone_size: .; d_call: .; cdr3_nt: TGCGCCAGCAGCCAAGTAGCCCAGGACTCCTACGAGCAGTACTTC; cdr3_aa: CASSQVAQDSYEQYF
j_call: TRBJ2-5; v_call: TRBV7-6; cdr3_length: 16; clone_size: many; d_call: TRBD2; cdr3_nt: TGTGCCAGCAGCTTAAGCGGGGGTAGCTTCTCAGAGACCCAGTACTTC; cdr3_aa: CASSLSGGSFSETQYF
j_call: TRBJ2-3; v_call: TRBV12-3/TRBV12-4; cdr3_length: 15; clone_size: few; d_call: TRBD2; cdr3_nt: TGTGCCAGCAGCTCGACTAGCGGCAGCACAGATACGCAGTATTTT; cdr3_aa: CASSSTSGSTDTQYF
j_call: TRBJ1-1; v_call: TRBV12-3/TRBV12-4; cdr3_length: 15; clone_size: .; d_call: .; cdr3_nt: TGTGCCAGCAGTTTTCCTGACCGTGGGGGTACTGAAGCTTTCTTT; cdr3_aa: CASSFPDRGGTEAFF
j_call: TRBJ1-2; v_call: TRBV27; cdr3_length: 15; clone_size: .; d_call: .; cdr3_nt: TGTGCCAGCAGTTTTGGGGGGCTCGACATCTTCGGCTACACCTTC; cdr3_aa: CASSFGGLDIFGYTF
j_call: TRBJ2-3; v_call: TRBV29-1; cdr3_length: 14; clone_size: .; d_call: TRBD1; cdr3_nt: TGCAGCGTTGTAAGGGGGCTTAGCACAGATACGCAGTATTTT; cdr3_aa: CSVVRGLSTDTQYF
j_call: TRBJ1-1; v_call: TRBV27; cdr3_length: 12; clone_size: few; d_call: .; cdr3_nt: TGTGCCAGTGCAGGGAGCGGCGCTGAAGCTTTCTTT; cdr3_aa: CASAGSGAEAFF
j_call: TRBJ2-7; v_call: TRBV19; cdr3_length: 13; clone_size: many; d_call: TRBD1; cdr3_nt: TGTGCCAGTAGTGGAGGACAGGCTGGCGAGCAGTACTTC; cdr3_aa: CASSGGQAGEQYF
j_call: TRBJ1-1; v_call: TRBV27; cdr3_length: 16; clone_size: .; d_call: .; cdr3_nt: TGTGCCAGCAGTCCCATCGGGGGGGCGGAGGCAACTGAAGCTTTCTTT; cdr3_aa: CASSPIGGAEATEAFF
j_call: TRBJ2-5; v_call: TRBV4-1; cdr3_length: 15; clone_size: few; d_call: TRBD1; cdr3_nt: TGCGCCAGCAGCCAAGCCGGGACAGAAAAAGAGACCCAGTACTTC; cdr3_aa: CASSQAGTEKETQYF
j_call: TRBJ2-6; v_call: TRBV12-3/TRBV12-4; cdr3_length: 13; clone_size: few; d_call: .; cdr3_nt: TGTGCCAGCAGGATCTCTGGGGCCAACGTCCTGACTTTC; cdr3_aa: CASRISGANVLTF
j_call: TRBJ2-1; v_call: TRBV9; cdr3_length: 15; clone_size: few; d_call: .; cdr3_nt: TGTGCCAGCAGCGAGGGGGGTATGGGGGGCAATGAGCAGTTCTTC; cdr3_aa: CASSEGGMGGNEQFF
j_call: TRBJ2-1; v_call: TRBV28; cdr3_length: 15; clone_size: .; d_call: TRBD2; cdr3_nt: TGTGCCAGCAGGGTTGATAGCGGGGCCTACAATGAGCAGTTCTTC; cdr3_aa: CASRVDSGAYNEQFF
j_call: TRBJ1-5; v_call: TRBV4-1; cdr3_length: 13; clone_size: few; d_call: .; cdr3_nt: TGCGCCAGCAGCCATATTAGCAATCAGCCCCAGCATTTT; cdr3_aa: CASSHISNQPQHF
j_call: TRBJ1-1; v_call: TRBV19; cdr3_length: 13; clone_size: .; d_call: .; cdr3_nt: TGTGCCAGTAGTATGGGACATGTGAATGAAGCTTTCTTT; cdr3_aa: CASSMGHVNEAFF
j_call: TRBJ1-1; v_call: TRBV12-3/TRBV12-4; cdr3_length: 14; clone_size: few; d_call: .; cdr3_nt: TGTGCCAGCACCAGCGGGCGTATGAACACTGAAGCTTTCTTT; cdr3_aa: CASTSGRMNTEAFF
j_call: TRBJ1-2; v_call: TRBV12-3/TRBV12-4; cdr3_length: 14; clone_size: .; d_call: TRBD1; cdr3_nt: TGTGCCAGCAGTGCCACCGGGACAGCGGGTCCGGGCACCTTC; cdr3_aa: CASSATGTAGPGTF
j_call: TRBJ2-3; v_call: TRBV7-2; cdr3_length: 12; clone_size: many; d_call: .; cdr3_nt: TGTGCCAGCAGCTGGCTCACAGATACGCAGTATTTT; cdr3_aa: CASSWLTDTQYF
j_call: TRBJ2-3; v_call: TRBV6-6; cdr3_length: 12; clone_size: .; d_call: .; cdr3_nt: TGTGCCAGCAGTTACTCAGAAGATACGCAGTATTTT; cdr3_aa: CASSYSEDTQYF
j_call: TRBJ2-2; v_call: TRBV5-6; cdr3_length: 12; clone_size: few; d_call: .; cdr3_nt: TGTGCCAGCAGCTCGTCGACCGGGGAGCTGTTTTTT; cdr3_aa: CASSSSTGELFF
j_call: TRBJ2-1; v_call: TRBV20-1; cdr3_length: 13; clone_size: few; d_call: TRBD2; cdr3_nt: TGCAGTGCTCTAGCGGGGGTTTACAATGAGCAGTTCTTC; cdr3_aa: CSALAGVYNEQFF
j_call: TRBJ1-1; v_call: TRBV15; cdr3_length: 14; clone_size: .; d_call: .; cdr3_nt: TGTGCCACCAGCAGAGATGGGTATAGCACTGAAGCTTTCTTT; cdr3_aa: CATSRDGYSTEAFF
j_call: TRBJ1-2; v_call: TRBV27; cdr3_length: 14; clone_size: .; d_call: TRBD1; cdr3_nt: TGTGCCAGCAGTTTATCGACAGGGACGGAGGGCTACACCTTC; cdr3_aa: CASSLSTGTEGYTF
j_call: TRBJ2-7; v_call: TRBV28; cdr3_length: 12; clone_size: .; d_call: .; cdr3_nt: TGTGCCAGCGGGGTAGGGGGCTACGAGCAGTACTTC; cdr3_aa: CASGVGGYEQYF
j_call: TRBJ1-5; v_call: TRBV6-5; cdr3_length: 14; clone_size: few; d_call: TRBD1; cdr3_nt: TGTGCCAGCAGTTATGGGACAGGGATTCAGCCCCAGCATTTT; cdr3_aa: CASSYGTGIQPQHF
j_call: TRBJ1-1; v_call: TRBV5-4; cdr3_length: 13; clone_size: few; d_call: .; cdr3_nt: TGTGCCAGCAGCTTGGTTGGCAGCACTGAAGCTTTCTTT; cdr3_aa: CASSLVGSTEAFF
j_call: TRBJ2-7; v_call: TRBV28; cdr3_length: 15; clone_size: few; d_call: .; cdr3_nt: TGTGCCAGCAGTTTTCTCGGGACTCACGCCTACGAGCAGTACTTC; cdr3_aa: CASSFLGTHAYEQYF
j_call: TRBJ2-1; v_call: TRBV4-1; cdr3_length: 15; clone_size: few; d_call: .; cdr3_nt: TGCGCCAGCAGCCAAGTAATGGACACCAACAATGAGCAGTTCTTC; cdr3_aa: CASSQVMDTNNEQFF
j_call: TRBJ1-5; v_call: TRBV4-1; cdr3_length: 15; clone_size: .; d_call: .; cdr3_nt: TGCGCCAGCAGCCAAGTTTCAAACCCCGAGGAGCCCCAGCATTTT; cdr3_aa: CASSQVSNPEEPQHF
j_call: TRBJ1-6; v_call: TRBV9; cdr3_length: 16; clone_size: .; d_call: .; cdr3_nt: TGTGCCAGCAGCGCGGAGGGGAGCTCCTATAATTCACCCCTCCACTTT; cdr3_aa: CASSAEGSSYNSPLHF
j_call: TRBJ2-3; v_call: TRBV10-2; cdr3_length: 15; clone_size: .; d_call: .; cdr3_nt: TGCGCCAGTAGTGAGTGGCGGGGAGGCACAGATACGCAGTATTTT; cdr3_aa: CASSEWRGGTDTQYF
j_call: TRBJ1-2; v_call: TRBV27; cdr3_length: 14; clone_size: .; d_call: .; cdr3_nt: TGTGCCAGCAGTCCGATAGGAGGGGCTGGTGGCTACACCTTC; cdr3_aa: CASSPIGGAGGYTF
j_call: TRBJ2-7; v_call: TRBV6-1; cdr3_length: 17; clone_size: few; d_call: .; cdr3_nt: TGTGCCAGCAAGACCCTTCGGGGGCCCAACGAAAGCTACGAGCAGTACTTC; cdr3_aa: CASKTLRGPNESYEQYF
j_call: TRBJ2-5; v_call: TRBV7-6; cdr3_length: 15; clone_size: many; d_call: TRBD2; cdr3_nt: TGTGCCAGCAGCTTAGAACTAGCGGGGCGAGAGACCCAGTACTTC; cdr3_aa: CASSLELAGRETQYF
j_call: TRBJ2-1; v_call: TRBV6-1; cdr3_length: 11; clone_size: .; d_call: .; cdr3_nt: TGTGCCAGCAACCGCCTCAATGAGCAGTTCTTC; cdr3_aa: CASNRLNEQFF
j_call: TRBJ2-3; v_call: TRBV6-5; cdr3_length: 14; clone_size: few; d_call: .; cdr3_nt: TGTGCCAGCAGTTACTATCTGGGTGCCGATACGCAGTATTTT; cdr3_aa: CASSYYLGADTQYF
j_call: TRBJ1-1; v_call: TRBV11-2; cdr3_length: 15; clone_size: .; d_call: .; cdr3_nt: TGTGCCAGCAGCTTCGGACGGGGAGGGGGCACTGAAGCTTTCTTT; cdr3_aa: CASSFGRGGGTEAFF
j_call: TRBJ1-1; v_call: TRBV11-3; cdr3_length: 19; clone_size: few; d_call: .; cdr3_nt: TGTGCCAGCAGCTCTTTTCCCGGGGGGGTGGAACGAGTGAACACTGAAGCTTTCTTT; cdr3_aa: CASSSFPGGVERVNTEAFF
j_call: TRBJ1-1; v_call: TRBV15; cdr3_length: 15; clone_size: .; d_call: .; cdr3_nt: TGTGCCACCAGCAGAGATAGGGATATGAACACTGAAGCTTTCTTT; cdr3_aa: CATSRDRDMNTEAFF
j_call: TRBJ1-6; v_call: TRBV28; cdr3_length: 13; clone_size: few; d_call: .; cdr3_nt: TGTGCCAGCAGTTATACAGGGCATTCACCCCTCCACTTT; cdr3_aa: CASSYTGHSPLHF
j_call: TRBJ1-1; v_call: TRBV7-8; cdr3_length: 15; clone_size: .; d_call: .; cdr3_nt: TGTGCCAGCAGCGATCCAAACGGGGTGAACACTGAAGCTTTCTTT; cdr3_aa: CASSDPNGVNTEAFF
j_call: TRBJ2-7; v_call: TRBV12-3/TRBV12-4; cdr3_length: 15; clone_size: many; d_call: .; cdr3_nt: TGTGCCAGCAGCCCCGGTGGGCAGGGAAACTACGAGCAGTACTTC; cdr3_aa: CASSPGGQGNYEQYF
j_call: TRBJ2-7; v_call: TRBV7-3; cdr3_length: 15; clone_size: .; d_call: TRBD2; cdr3_nt: TGTGCCAGCAGCTTAGGACTAGCGGAACCCTACGAGCAGTACTTC; cdr3_aa: CASSLGLAEPYEQYF
j_call: TRBJ2-2; v_call: TRBV25-1; cdr3_length: 15; clone_size: once; d_call: TRBD1; cdr3_nt: TGTGCCAGCAGTGAATGGGACAGGGACACCGGGGAGCTGTTTTTT; cdr3_aa: CASSEWDRDTGELFF
j_call: TRBJ2-1; v_call: TRBV6-2/TRBV6-3; cdr3_length: 14; clone_size: once; d_call: .; cdr3_nt: TGTGCCAGCAGTTACCAGACAGGCTACAATGAGCAGTTCTTC; cdr3_aa: CASSYQTGYNEQFF
j_call: TRBJ2-2; v_call: TRBV5-1; cdr3_length: 14; clone_size: .; d_call: .; cdr3_nt: TGCGCCAGCACCCCTGGGGGGAGCGGCGGGGAGCTGTTTTTT; cdr3_aa: CASTPGGSGGELFF
j_call: TRBJ1-1; v_call: TRBV6-8; cdr3_length: 14; clone_size: .; d_call: TRBD1; cdr3_nt: TGTGCCAGCAGTCCTGGGACAGGGGCGCTTGAAGCTTTCTTT; cdr3_aa: CASSPGTGALEAFF
j_call: TRBJ1-5; v_call: TRBV19; cdr3_length: 14; clone_size: .; d_call: .; cdr3_nt: TGTGCCAGTAGTATGCGGTATAGCAATCAGCCCCAGCATTTT; cdr3_aa: CASSMRYSNQPQHF
j_call: TRBJ2-1; v_call: TRBV11-1; cdr3_length: 14; clone_size: few; d_call: .; cdr3_nt: TGTGCCAGCAGCTTTCGGGGGAATCACAATGAGCAGTTCTTC; cdr3_aa: CASSFRGNHNEQFF